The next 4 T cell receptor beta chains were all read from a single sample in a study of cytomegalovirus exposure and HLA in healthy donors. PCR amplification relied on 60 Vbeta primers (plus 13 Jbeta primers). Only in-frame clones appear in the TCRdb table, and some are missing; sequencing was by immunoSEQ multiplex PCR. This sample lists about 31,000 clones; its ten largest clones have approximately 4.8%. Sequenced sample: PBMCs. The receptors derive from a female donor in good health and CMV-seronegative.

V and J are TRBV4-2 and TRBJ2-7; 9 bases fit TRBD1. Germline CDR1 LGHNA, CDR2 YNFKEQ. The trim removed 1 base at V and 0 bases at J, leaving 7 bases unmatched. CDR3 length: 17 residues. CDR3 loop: CASSQGVTGGISYEQYF. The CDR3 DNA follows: TGTGCCAGCAGCCAAGGGGTGACAGGGGGGATCTCCTACGAGCAGTACTTC.

This CDR3 reads CASSIPGGGPTQHF. The CDR3 coding sequence is TGTGCCAGTAGTATCCCGGGAGGGGGCCCAACCCAGCATTTT. This chain connects TRBV19 to TRBJ1-5; 7 positions agree with TRBD1. Trimming took 3 bases from V and 11 from J; bases not matched to a gene: 10. CDR3 length equals 14 residues. Germline CDR1 reads LNHDA; CDR2 reads SQIVND (reference sequence).

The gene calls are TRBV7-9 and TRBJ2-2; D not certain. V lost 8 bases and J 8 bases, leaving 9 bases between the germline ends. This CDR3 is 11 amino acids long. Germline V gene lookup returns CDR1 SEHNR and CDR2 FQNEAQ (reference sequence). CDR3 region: CASQWAGELFF. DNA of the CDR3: TGTGCCAGCCAGTGGGCGGGGGAGCTGTTTTTT.

The CDR3 sequence is CASSEGFQGETEAFF. The CDR3 DNA reads TGTGCCAGCAGTGAAGGGTTTCAGGGGGAAACTGAAGCTTTCTTT. The rearrangement links TRBV6-1 to TRBJ1-1; 7 bases line up with TRBD1. Germline V gives CDR1 MNHNS, CDR2 SASEGT. Trimming cost V 1 base and J 5 bases; bases outside gene matches: 7. The CDR3 contains 15 residues.